This T cell receptor beta chain was sequenced for a study of blood T cell repertoires in COVID-19. Study as a whole: Samples of COVID-19 (acute and convalescent) were obtained from the United States, Italy and Spain.

Trimming stripped 7 bases from V and 6 bases from J, with 13 bases between. In germline, CDR1 is LGHDT, CDR2 YNNKEL (reference sequence). CDR3 length: 14 amino acids. A single count supports this clone. Repertoires were generated with immunoSEQ multiplex PCR, while TCRdb's copy carries only in-frame clones and drops some. The sample lists over 250,000 clones; 86% were seen once. This sequence joins TRBV3-1 (or the pseudogene TRBV3-2) and TRBJ1-6; no clear D gene. Sequenced input: peripheral blood. The source of this sequence is a woman in her seventies with COVID-19, enrolled during active disease. DNA of the CDR3: TGTGCCAGCACCACTCCAGGATTTAATTCACCCCTCCACTTT. Translation gives CASTTPGFNSPLHF.